A single sample gave rise to the 7 T cell receptor beta chains below, sequenced in a study of beta chain features in type 1 diabetes. Study-level points and caveats: Researchers report that Type 1 diabetes patients had moderately but significantly shorter TCRB CDR3s across all four CD4+ subsets.

All of the isolated RNA was reverse transcribed, so expressed TCRB transcripts were sequenced. Sequencing used immunoSEQ multiplex PCR; TCRdb keeps in-frame clones, though not all of them. The repertoire holds a few hundred thousand clones, with over 9.5% as singletons. Their target antigens are unknown. The sample taken for sequencing was naive CD4+ T cells from blood. These receptors were taken from a woman aged 18-29 years with type 1 diabetes.

This clone was recorded a few times. The V gene is TRBV5-4, the J gene TRBJ1-5, with 8 positions matching TRBD1. This CDR3 spans 13 amino acids. V shed 4 bases and J 6 bases; nucleotides not matched to a gene: 3. Looked up from germline, CDR1 is SGHNT and CDR2 is YYREEE (reference sequence). The CDR3, as DNA: TGTGCCAGCAGCACGGACAGGGTTCAGCCCCAGCATTTT. Its protein is CASSTDRVQPQHF.

Comment on this clone: One end of the junction varies from germline; a read error may be responsible. The chain links TRBV5-4 to TRBJ1-6; tentative D call: TRBD1 (5 bases). Germline lookup yields CDR1 SGHNT and CDR2 YYREEE (reference sequence). The CDR3 runs to 15 residues. CDR3 loop: CASTLGQGGNSPLHF. The CDR3 DNA is TGTGCCAGCACCTTGGGCCAGGGAGGCAATTCACCCCTCCACTTT.

This clone was counted between two and nine times. The chain combines TRBV2 with TRBJ1-1; no reliable D call. CDR1 and CDR2 (germline): SNHLY, FYNNEI. Trimming pared 10 bases from V and 0 bases from J, leaving 6 bases between. The CDR3 is 11 amino acids. CDR3 in DNA: TGTGCCACCTTGTTGAACACTGAAGCTTTCTTT. Protein product: CATLLNTEAFF.

This sequence joins TRBV5-4 and TRBJ1-4, with D possibly TRBD1 on 5 matching bases. Between the trimmed V and J ends, which lost 0 bases and 8 bases, there was a span of 8 bases. Germline CDR1 and CDR2: SGHNT and YYREEE (reference sequence). The CDR3 loop spans 13 amino acids. The CDR3 DNA is TGTGCCAGCAGCTTGGGGGCAGGGGAAAAACTGTTTTTT. It translates to CASSLGAGEKLFF.

This clone was seen a few times. The chain is built from TRBV30 and TRBJ2-3, with 10 bases lining up with TRBD2. CDR1 and CDR2 from the germline V gene are GTSNPN and SVGIG (reference sequence). This CDR3 region has 14 residues. J gave up 7 bases and V 3 bases, and 7 bases lay outside the gene matches. CDR3 coding DNA: TGTGCCTGGAGCCAGCGGGAGGGCGCATATACGCAGTATTTT. This encodes CAWSQREGAYTQYF.

This clone was counted between two and nine times. The chain links TRBV6-6 to TRBJ2-7; TRBD1 aligns across 8 bases. The V gene's germline CDR1 is MNHNY and CDR2 SVGAGI (reference sequence). The CDR3 length is 14 residues. Losses at the gene ends were 11 bases for V and 2 bases for J; bases not matched to a gene: 11. The CDR3 here is CAGKGGTGTYEQYF. The CDR3 DNA follows: TGTGCCGGGAAGGGCGGGACAGGAACCTACGAGCAGTACTTC.

This clone was counted a few times. The chain is built from TRBV11-3 and TRBJ2-3; 8 nucleotides agree with TRBD1. V shed 3 bases and J 6 bases; nucleotides not matched to a gene: 11. The germline V gene encodes CDR1 SGHNT and CDR2 YENEEA. CDR3 size: 16 residues. CDR3 sequence reads: CASSFSPGQGSDTQYF. The CDR3 DNA follows: TGTGCCAGCAGCTTCTCCCCAGGACAGGGAAGCGATACGCAGTATTTT.